This T cell receptor (beta chain) was identified during a study of vaccination and CD4 T cells after COVID-19. Across the whole study: Investigators took post-vaccine samples a median 72 days after dose two, within a range of 14 to 241. Whole-study results and caveats: Convalescent patients' median share of reactive clones seen only post-vaccination was about 86%.

TCRdb analysed the PCR reads with MiXCR anew, one entry per CDR3 protein. The repertoire includes some 28,000 distinct CDR3 sequences, 50% of them detected once, and 5.5% to 7.5% sits in the top ten. This clonotype was observed a handful of times. What it binds is not known. The V end was cut by 7 bases, the J end by 0 bases, with 12 bases between. There are 14 residues in the CDR3. Germline CDR1 reads MNHNS; CDR2 reads SASEGT. Time point meaning: late sampling 161 to 241 days after vaccination in a few convalescent patients. This clonotype was sampled from a human donor who had recovered from COVID-19. This chain links TRBV6-1 with TRBJ1-1, with D unresolved. The sequencing used CD4+ T cells from blood, collected about 7 months after SARS-CoV-2 vaccination. The CDR3 region has the DNA TGTGCCAGCACCCAAAGGGTCATGAACACTGAAGCTTTCTTT. Residues: CASTQRVMNTEAFF.